This T cell receptor beta chain comes out of a study of blood T cell repertoires in COVID-19. Across the study: In each case, the material was cDNA or gDNA derived from T cells, B-cell-depleted T cells, or PBMCs.

In the original workflow: From reference gene primer amplification, estimates of nucleated cell counts were derived. The data were produced by immunoSEQ multiplex PCR, yet TCRdb's version contains in-frame clones alone and is incomplete. V and J calls and clone size are as listed in that table; D and trimming were resolved from the DNA. Of 350,000 to 400,000 clones in the sample, nearly 90% were seen once. The CDR3 loop spans 14 amino acids. V gave up 5 bases and J gave up 4 bases, with 14 bases separating them. Per germline, CDR1 SGHTA and CDR2 FQGNSA. This receptor was obtained from a man between 18 and 29 years old with active or convalescent COVID-19. V gene TRBV7-2 combines with J gene TRBJ1-1; D remains unclear. The sequencing sample was made of peripheral blood. This CDR3 reads CASSTTGIRTEAFF. The CDR3 DNA reads as TGTGCCAGCAGCACCACCGGGATCCGCACTGAAGCTTTCTTT.